This TCR beta chain was observed in a study of cytomegalovirus exposure and HLA in healthy donors. With regard to this clone: The antigen remains unidentified.

General study results and limits: Altogether, 170 or so TCR beta chains were recorded as cytomegalovirus-associated. Presence/absence analyses took donor sequencing depth as roughly uniform. Later analysis identified about 18,000 TCR beta sequences associated with HLA alleles, using a false discovery rate threshold of 0.05. Beyond CMV serostatus, there was no information to go on about immune exposure.

CDR3 length equals 15 residues. Germline CDR1 and CDR2: SGHRS and YFSETQ. Trimming removed 4 bases from V and 0 bases from J; junction bases left unmatched: 6. Primers included in the PCR were 60 Vbeta and 13 Jbeta primers. The protocol was immunoSEQ multiplex PCR, while the TCRdb copy is restricted to in-frame clones and leaves out a portion. The data hold approximately 90,000 clones, with 75% to 80% observed a single time. The chain uses TRBV5-1 and TRBJ2-7; 8 bases agree with TRBD2. Sequencing was carried out using PBMCs. This sequence was found in a man aged 30 to 45 in good health and CMV-seronegative. Here the CDR3 reads CASSNRGGGSYEQYF. DNA of the CDR3: TGCGCCAGCAGCAACCGGGGGGGCGGCTCCTACGAGCAGTACTTC.